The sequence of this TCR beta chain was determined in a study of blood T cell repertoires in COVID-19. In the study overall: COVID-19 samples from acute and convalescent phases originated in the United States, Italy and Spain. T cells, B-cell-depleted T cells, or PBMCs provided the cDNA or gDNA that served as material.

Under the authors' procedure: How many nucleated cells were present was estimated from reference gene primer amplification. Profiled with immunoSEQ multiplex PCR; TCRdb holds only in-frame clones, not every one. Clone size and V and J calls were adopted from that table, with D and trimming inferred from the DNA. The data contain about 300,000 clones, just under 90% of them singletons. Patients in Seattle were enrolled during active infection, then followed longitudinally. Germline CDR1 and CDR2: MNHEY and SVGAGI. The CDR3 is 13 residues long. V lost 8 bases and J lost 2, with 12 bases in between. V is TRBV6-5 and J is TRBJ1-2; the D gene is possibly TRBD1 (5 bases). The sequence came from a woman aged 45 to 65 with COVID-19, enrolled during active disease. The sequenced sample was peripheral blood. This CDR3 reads CASLGRANYGYTF. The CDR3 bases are TGTGCCAGCTTGGGCAGGGCGAACTATGGCTACACCTTC.